The 11 T cell receptor beta chains below come from one sample, sequenced in a study of cytomegalovirus exposure and HLA in healthy donors. Primers included in the PCR were 60 Vbeta and 13 Jbeta primers. Produced via immunoSEQ multiplex PCR; TCRdb's table is partial and in-frame only. The table has around 200,000 clones, 75% to 90% seen once; the top ten hold approximately 2.4%. The sample consisted of PBMCs. The receptors shown here come from a woman in her 50s in good health and CMV-seropositive.

V usage is TRBV7-9 and J usage is TRBJ2-3, with a tentative D call TRBD1 (6 bases). CDR3 size: 15 residues. CDR1 SEHNR and CDR2 FQNEAQ come from the germline V gene (reference sequence). The V end lost 1 base, the J end lost 1 base, and 9 bases lay between the germline ends. This chain's CDR3 is CASSLDPGGTDTQYF. The CDR3 DNA follows: TGTGCCAGCAGCTTAGACCCAGGGGGCACAGATACGCAGTATTTT. Complete variable domain (other parts from reference TRBV7-9 and TRBJ2-3): DTGVSQNPRHKITKRGQNVTFRCDPISEHNRLYWYRQTLGQGPEFLTYFQNEAQLEKSRLLSDRFSAERPKGSFSTLEIQRTEQGDSAMYLCASSLDPGGTDTQYFGPGTRLTVL.

The V gene is TRBV5-6, the J gene TRBJ2-7; 8 bases fit TRBD1. Germline lookup yields CDR1 SGHDT and CDR2 YYEEEE. CDR3 length equals 13 residues. J was trimmed by 3 bases and V by 3 bases; bases with no gene match: 2. CDR3 sequence: CASSYTGGYEQYF. The CDR3 DNA reads as TGTGCCAGCAGCTATACAGGGGGCTACGAGCAGTACTTC.

This clone was counted a single time. This rearrangement joins TRBV5-6 to TRBJ2-5, with D tentatively TRBD1 (6 bases). Germline V lookup: CDR1 SGHDT, CDR2 YYEEEE. Deletions cut 4 bases from V and 5 bases from J, with 15 bases between. The CDR3 is 14 amino acids. DNA of the CDR3: TGTGCCAGCAGCCCCGGGACACCAGGGGAGACCCAGTACTTC. Encoded protein: CASSPGTPGETQYF.

The rearrangement joins TRBV30 to TRBJ2-7, with 12 bases identical to TRBD2. The DNA end lines up better with TRBJ2-5; the J call may be wrong. Germline CDR1 is GTSNPN and CDR2 is SVGIG (reference sequence). The CDR3 is 14 residues long. CDR3 region: CAWTRLAGAETQYF. The CDR3 nucleotides read TGTGCCTGGACCAGACTAGCGGGAGCAGAGACCCAGTACTTC.

The V call is TRBV27, the J call TRBJ1-6; the D gene is possibly TRBD1 (6 bases). Trimming pared 3 bases from V and 1 base from J, leaving 22 bases between. This CDR3 region has 20 residues. Per germline, CDR1 MNHEY and CDR2 SMNVEV (reference sequence). CDR3 DNA sequence: TGTGCCAGCAGTTTCGTCCCACCTTCAGGGGCTATGTCCTATAATTCACCCCTCCACTTT. This codes for CASSFVPPSGAMSYNSPLHF.

V usage is TRBV5-4 and J usage is TRBJ2-7; a weak D match, TRBD1 (6 bases). CDR3 length: 14 residues. The V gene's germline CDR1 is SGHNT and CDR2 YYREEE (reference sequence). Between the trimmed V and J ends, which lost 6 bases and 4 bases, there was a span of 17 bases. CDR3 amino acids: CASTYGGGRYEQYF. The CDR3 DNA reads TGTGCCAGCACCTACGGTGGGGGCCGGTACGAGCAGTACTTC. The whole variable domain, filled in from reference TRBV5-4 and TRBJ2-7, reads ETGVTQSPTHLIKTRGQQVTLRCSSQSGHNTVSWYQQALGQGPQFIFQYYREEENGRGNFPPRFSGLQFPNYSSELNVNALELDDSALYLCASTYGGGRYEQYFGPGTRLTVT.

This chain uses TRBV7-9 with TRBJ1-2, with a possible D match to TRBD1 (6 bases). Germline V CDR1 and CDR2: SEHNR, FQNEAQ (reference sequence). Trimming removed 5 bases from V and 1 base from J, with 11 bases in between. The CDR3 runs to 14 residues. CDR3 residues: CASSRDRINYGYTF. DNA for the CDR3: TGTGCCAGCAGCCGAGACAGGATTAACTATGGCTACACCTTC.

V usage is TRBV30 and J usage is TRBJ1-2; 7 nucleotides align to TRBD1. Per germline, CDR1 GTSNPN and CDR2 SVGIG (reference sequence). J was trimmed by 8 bases and V by 1 base; bases with no gene match: 10. The CDR3 contains 14 residues. The CDR3 DNA reads TGTGCCTGGAGTGCAGTAAACAGGGGTCAGGGCTACACCTTC. Translation gives CAWSAVNRGQGYTF.

The chain recombines TRBV2 with TRBJ2-1, with 9 bases that match TRBD1. Germline lookup yields CDR1 SNHLY and CDR2 FYNNEI. The CDR3 extends over 14 amino acids. Trimming cost V 6 bases and J 7 bases; bases outside gene matches: 7. CDR3 DNA: TGTGCCAGCAGCGCTGGGACAGGGAGGAATGAGCAGTTCTTC. Translated, it gives CASSAGTGRNEQFF. The whole variable domain, remainder taken from reference TRBV2 and TRBJ2-1, is EPEVTQTPSHQVTQMGQEVILRCVPISNHLYFYWYRQILGQKVEFLVSFYNNEISEKSEIFDDQFSVERPDGSNFTLKIRSTKLEDSAMYFCASSAGTGRNEQFFGPGTRLTVL.

This clone was seen a handful of times. The chain employs TRBV6-6 and TRBJ2-7; D unresolved. CDR3 length equals 12 residues. V lost 5 bases and J lost 2, with 7 bases in between. Germline lookup yields CDR1 MNHNY and CDR2 SVGAGI (reference sequence). CDR3 protein: CASSQVAYEQYF. CDR3 nucleotides: TGTGCCAGCAGTCAGGTGGCCTACGAGCAGTACTTC.

The V call is TRBV7-9, the J call TRBJ2-5; 10 nucleotides agree with TRBD2. The germline V gene encodes CDR1 SEHNR and CDR2 FQNEAQ (reference sequence). This CDR3 region has 14 residues. Trimming at V came to 5 bases and at J to 5 bases, leaving 5 bases not matched to a gene. In DNA form, the CDR3 reads TGTGCCAGCAGCCCGAGCGGGGGGGCGGAGACCCAGTACTTC. This translates into CASSPSGGAETQYF.